This T cell receptor (beta chain) was sequenced for a study of T cells after posttransplantation cyclophosphamide. Points on this clone: The antigen is undetermined.

Profiling relied on immunoSEQ multiplex PCR, and the TCRdb table lists in-frame clones only, not all of them. The sample carries roughly 42,000 clones, about 92% recorded once. Treatment was busulfan-fludarabine conditioning, a marrow graft, and cyclophosphamide on days +3 and +4. Trimming removed 5 bases from V and 11 bases from J; junction bases left unmatched: 9. Germline V CDR1 and CDR2: SQVTM, ANQGSEA. The CDR3 runs 13 residues. General study points: Donor-recipient repertoire similarity was low at 1-2 months, rising over year one.

This sequence joins TRBV29-1 and TRBJ2-1; 10 bases agree with TRBD2. The specimen comprised PBMCs, sampled less than 70 days after allogeneic stem cell transplant with posttransplant cyclophosphamide. This TCR was sampled from a male patient aged 60-70 years who received an allogeneic stem cell transplant from a related donor and was CMV-positive. Part of the T cell pool may stem from the graft donor. Here the CDR3 DNA reads TGCAGCGTTCGAGCGGGGGGGCTTTCAAAGCAGTTCTTC. As protein: CSVRAGGLSKQFF.